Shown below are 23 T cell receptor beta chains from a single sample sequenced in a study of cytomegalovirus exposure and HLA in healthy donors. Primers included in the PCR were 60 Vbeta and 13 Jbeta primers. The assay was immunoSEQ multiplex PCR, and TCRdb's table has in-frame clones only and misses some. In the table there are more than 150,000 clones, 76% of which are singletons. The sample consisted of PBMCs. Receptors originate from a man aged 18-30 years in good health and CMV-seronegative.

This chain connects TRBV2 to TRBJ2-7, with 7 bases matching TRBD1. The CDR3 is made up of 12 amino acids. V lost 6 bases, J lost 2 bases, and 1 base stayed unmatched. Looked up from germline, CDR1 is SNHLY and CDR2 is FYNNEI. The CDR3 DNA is TGTGCCAGCAGGGGACAGACCTACGAGCAGTACTTC. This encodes CASRGQTYEQYF.

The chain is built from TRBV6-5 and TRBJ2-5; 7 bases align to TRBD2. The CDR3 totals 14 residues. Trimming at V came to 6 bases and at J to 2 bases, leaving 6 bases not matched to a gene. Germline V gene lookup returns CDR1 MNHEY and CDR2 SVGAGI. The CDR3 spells CASSPGEGQETQYF. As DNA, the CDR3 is TGTGCCAGCAGCCCCGGGGAGGGACAAGAGACCCAGTACTTC.

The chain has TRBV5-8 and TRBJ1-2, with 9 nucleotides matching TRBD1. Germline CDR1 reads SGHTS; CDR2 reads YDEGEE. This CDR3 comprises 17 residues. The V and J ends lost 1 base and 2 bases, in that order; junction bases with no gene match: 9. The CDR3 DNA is TGTGCCAGCAGCTTGACCGAGGTCGGACAGGGGAACTATGGCTACACCTTC. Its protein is CASSLTEVGQGNYGYTF.

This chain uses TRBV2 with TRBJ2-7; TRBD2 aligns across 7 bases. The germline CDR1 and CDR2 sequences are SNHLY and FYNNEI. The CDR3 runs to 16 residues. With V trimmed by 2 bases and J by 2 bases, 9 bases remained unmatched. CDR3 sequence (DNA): TGTGCCAGCAGTGAATTTTTTCGCGGGAGACCCTACGAGCAGTACTTC. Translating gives CASSEFFRGRPYEQYF.

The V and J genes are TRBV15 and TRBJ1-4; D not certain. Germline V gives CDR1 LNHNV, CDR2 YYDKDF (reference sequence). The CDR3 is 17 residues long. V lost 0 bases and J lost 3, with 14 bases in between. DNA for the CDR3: TGTGCCACCAGCAGAGATGGCGGTGGCTGGGCTAATGAAAAACTGTTTTTT. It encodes CATSRDGGGWANEKLFF.

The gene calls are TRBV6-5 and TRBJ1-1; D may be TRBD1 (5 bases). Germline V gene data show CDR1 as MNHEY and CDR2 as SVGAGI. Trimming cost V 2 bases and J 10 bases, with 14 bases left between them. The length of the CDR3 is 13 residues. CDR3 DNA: TGTGCCAGCAGTTACCCTGGGACTCGAGGAGCTTTCTTT. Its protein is CASSYPGTRGAFF.

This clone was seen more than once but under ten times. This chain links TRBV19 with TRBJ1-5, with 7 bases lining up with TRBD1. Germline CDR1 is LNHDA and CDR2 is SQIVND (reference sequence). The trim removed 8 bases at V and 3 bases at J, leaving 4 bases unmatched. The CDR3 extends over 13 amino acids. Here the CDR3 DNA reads TGTGCCAGTTCCGACAGGGCCAATCAGCCCCAGCATTTT. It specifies CASSDRANQPQHF.

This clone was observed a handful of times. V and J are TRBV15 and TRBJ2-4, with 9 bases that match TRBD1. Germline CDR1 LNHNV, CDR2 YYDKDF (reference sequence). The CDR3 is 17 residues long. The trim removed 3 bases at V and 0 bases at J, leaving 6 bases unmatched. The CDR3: CATSRDRTGVAKNIQYF. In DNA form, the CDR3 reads TGTGCCACCAGCAGGGACCGGACAGGGGTAGCCAAAAACATTCAGTACTTC. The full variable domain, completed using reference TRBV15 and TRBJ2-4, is DAMVIQNPRYQVTQFGKPVTLSCSQTLNHNVMYWYQQKSSQAPKLLFHYYDKDFNNEADTPDNFQSRRPNTSFCFLDIRSPGLGDTAMYLCATSRDRTGVAKNIQYFGAGTRLSVL.

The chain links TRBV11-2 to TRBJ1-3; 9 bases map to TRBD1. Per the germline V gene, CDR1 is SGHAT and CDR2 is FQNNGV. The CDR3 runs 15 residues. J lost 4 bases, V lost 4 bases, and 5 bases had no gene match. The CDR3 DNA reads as TGTGCCAGCAGCTCCGGGACAGGGATAGGAAACACCATATATTTT. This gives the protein CASSSGTGIGNTIYF.

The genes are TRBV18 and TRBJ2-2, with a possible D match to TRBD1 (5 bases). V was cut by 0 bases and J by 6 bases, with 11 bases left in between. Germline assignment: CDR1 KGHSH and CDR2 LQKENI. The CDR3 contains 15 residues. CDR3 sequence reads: CASSPPRASSGELFF. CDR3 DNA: TGTGCCAGCTCACCACCCAGGGCTTCTTCCGGGGAGCTGTTTTTT.

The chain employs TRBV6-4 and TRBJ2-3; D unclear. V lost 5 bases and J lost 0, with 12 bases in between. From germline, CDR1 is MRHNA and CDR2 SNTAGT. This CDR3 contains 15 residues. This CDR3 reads CASSSGVSSTDTQYF. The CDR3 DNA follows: TGTGCCAGCAGTTCAGGCGTCTCTAGCACAGATACGCAGTATTTT.

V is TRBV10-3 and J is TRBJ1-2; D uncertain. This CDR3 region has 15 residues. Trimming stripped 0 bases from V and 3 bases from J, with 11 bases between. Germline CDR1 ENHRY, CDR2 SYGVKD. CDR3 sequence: CAISESSGGDYGYTF. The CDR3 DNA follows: TGTGCCATCAGTGAGTCCTCGGGCGGGGACTATGGCTACACCTTC.

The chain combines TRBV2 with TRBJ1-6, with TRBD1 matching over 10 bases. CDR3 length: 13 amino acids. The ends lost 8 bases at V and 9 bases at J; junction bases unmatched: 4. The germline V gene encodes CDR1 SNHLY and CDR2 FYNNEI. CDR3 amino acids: CASADRGRSPLHF. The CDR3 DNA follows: TGTGCCAGCGCAGACAGGGGGCGTTCACCCCTCCACTTT.

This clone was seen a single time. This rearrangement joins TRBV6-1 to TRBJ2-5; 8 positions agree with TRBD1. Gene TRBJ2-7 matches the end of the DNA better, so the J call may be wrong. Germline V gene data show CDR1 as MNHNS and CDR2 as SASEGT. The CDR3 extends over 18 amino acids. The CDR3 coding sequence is TGTGCCAGCAGTGAAACAAGTTGGGGACAGGTGAGCTCCTACGAGCAGTACTTC. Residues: CASSETSWGQVSSYEQYF.

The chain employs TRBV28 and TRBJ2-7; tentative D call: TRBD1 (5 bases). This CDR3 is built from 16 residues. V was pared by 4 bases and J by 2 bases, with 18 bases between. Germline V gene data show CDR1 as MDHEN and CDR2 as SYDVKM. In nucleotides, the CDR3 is TGTGCCAGCAGTTCCCCACGACAGCTGGTCACCTACGAGCAGTACTTC. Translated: CASSSPRQLVTYEQYF. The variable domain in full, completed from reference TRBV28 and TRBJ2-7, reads DVKVTQSSRYLVKRTGEKVFLECVQDMDHENMFWYRQDPGLGLRLIYFSYDVKMKEKGDIPEGYSVSREKKERFSLILESASTNQTSMYLCASSSPRQLVTYEQYFGPGTRLTVT.

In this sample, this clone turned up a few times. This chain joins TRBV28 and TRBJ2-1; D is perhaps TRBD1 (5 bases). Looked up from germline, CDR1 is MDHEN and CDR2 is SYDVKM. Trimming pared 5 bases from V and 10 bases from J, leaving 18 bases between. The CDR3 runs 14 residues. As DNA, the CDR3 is TGTGCCAGCAGTCTTTCGACAGTCCTGAGGGAGCAGTTCTTC. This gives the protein CASSLSTVLREQFF.

CDR3 nucleotides: TGTGCCAGCAGCTTAGCTTCCGGGGTCGGGTCGGGCGAGCAGTACTTC. Translation: CASSLASGVGSGEQYF. The chain recombines TRBV7-2 with TRBJ2-7, with D maybe TRBD2 (5 bases). Germline V gene lookup returns CDR1 SGHTA and CDR2 FQGNSA. This CDR3 has 16 residues. Trimming removed 0 bases at V and 6 bases at J, with 18 bases between.

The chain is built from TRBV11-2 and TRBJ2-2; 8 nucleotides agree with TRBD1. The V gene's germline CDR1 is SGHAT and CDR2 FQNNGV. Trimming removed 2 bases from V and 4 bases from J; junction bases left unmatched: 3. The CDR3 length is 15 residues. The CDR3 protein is CASSLIQGATGELFF. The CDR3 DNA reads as TGTGCCAGCAGCTTAATCCAGGGGGCCACCGGGGAGCTGTTTTTT.

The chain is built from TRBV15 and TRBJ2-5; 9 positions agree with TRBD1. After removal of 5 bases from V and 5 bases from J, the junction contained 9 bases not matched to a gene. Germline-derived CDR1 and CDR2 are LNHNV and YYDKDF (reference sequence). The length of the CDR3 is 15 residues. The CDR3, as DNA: TGTGCCACCAGCCCCCGGACAGGGGCTACGGAGACCCAGTACTTC. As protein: CATSPRTGATETQYF.

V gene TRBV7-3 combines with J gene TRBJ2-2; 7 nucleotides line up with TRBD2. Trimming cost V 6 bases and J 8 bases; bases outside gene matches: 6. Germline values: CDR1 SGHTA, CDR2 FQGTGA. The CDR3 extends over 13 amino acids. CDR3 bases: TGTGCCAGCAGACGGGGGGTGGCTGGGGAGCTGTTTTTT. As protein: CASRRGVAGELFF.

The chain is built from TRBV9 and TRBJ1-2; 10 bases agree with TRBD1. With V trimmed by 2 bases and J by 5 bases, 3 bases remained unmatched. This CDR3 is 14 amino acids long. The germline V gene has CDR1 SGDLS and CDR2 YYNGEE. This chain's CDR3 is CASSVDRGWYGYTF. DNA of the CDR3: TGTGCCAGCAGCGTGGACAGGGGGTGGTATGGCTACACCTTC.

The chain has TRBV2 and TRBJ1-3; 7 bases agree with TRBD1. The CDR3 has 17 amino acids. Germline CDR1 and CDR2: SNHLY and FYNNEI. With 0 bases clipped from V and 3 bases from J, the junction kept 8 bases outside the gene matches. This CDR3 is CASSEAQGVLGGNTIYF. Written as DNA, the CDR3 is TGTGCCAGCAGTGAAGCTCAGGGGGTCCTGGGTGGAAACACCATATATTTT.

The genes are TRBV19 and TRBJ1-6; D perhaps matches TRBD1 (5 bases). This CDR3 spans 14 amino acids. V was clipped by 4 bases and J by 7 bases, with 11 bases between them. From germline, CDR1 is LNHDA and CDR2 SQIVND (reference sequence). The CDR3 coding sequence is TGTGCCAGTAGTACAGGGATGGTAAATTCACCCCTCCACTTT. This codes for CASSTGMVNSPLHF.